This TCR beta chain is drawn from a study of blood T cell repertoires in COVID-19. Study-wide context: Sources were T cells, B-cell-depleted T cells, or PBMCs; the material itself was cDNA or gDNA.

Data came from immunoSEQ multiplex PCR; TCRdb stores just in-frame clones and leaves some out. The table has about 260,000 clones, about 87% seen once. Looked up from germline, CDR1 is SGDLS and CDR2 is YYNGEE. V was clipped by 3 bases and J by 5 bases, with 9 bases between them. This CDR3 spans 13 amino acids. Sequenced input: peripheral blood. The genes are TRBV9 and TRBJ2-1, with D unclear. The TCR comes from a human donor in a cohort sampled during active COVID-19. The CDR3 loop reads CASSDRPNNEQFF. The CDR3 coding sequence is TGTGCCAGCAGCGACAGACCAAACAATGAGCAGTTCTTC.